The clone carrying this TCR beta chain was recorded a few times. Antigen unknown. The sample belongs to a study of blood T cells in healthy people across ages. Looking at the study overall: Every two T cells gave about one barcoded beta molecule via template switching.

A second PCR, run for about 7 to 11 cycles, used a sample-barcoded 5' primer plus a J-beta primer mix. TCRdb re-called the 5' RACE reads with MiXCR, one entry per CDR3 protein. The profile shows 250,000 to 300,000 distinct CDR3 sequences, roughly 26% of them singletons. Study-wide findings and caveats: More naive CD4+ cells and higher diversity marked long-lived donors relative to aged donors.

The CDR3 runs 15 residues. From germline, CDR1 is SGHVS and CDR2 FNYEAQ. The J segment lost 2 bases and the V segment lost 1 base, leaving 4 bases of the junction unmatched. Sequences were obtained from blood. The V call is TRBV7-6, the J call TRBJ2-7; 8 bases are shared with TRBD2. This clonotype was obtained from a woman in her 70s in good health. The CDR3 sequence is CASSLVPGRAYEQYF. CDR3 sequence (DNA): TGTGCCAGCAGCTTAGTTCCCGGGAGGGCCTACGAGCAGTACTTC.